Listed below are T cell receptor beta chains from one sample, sequenced in a study of shared clonotypes between healthy human individuals. This table comes from immunoSEQ multiplex PCR, and its TCRdb copy is limited to in-frame clones, with some not included. The sample yields a few million clones, about 94% seen once. Source material: naive CD4+ T cells sorted from blood. Receptors were obtained from a man aged 18 to 29 in good health. Each CDR3 is given with its conserved first and last residue. D genes are given only for firm matches. Clone size appears in some rows only: once, few, many, or a class for an expanded clone.

TRBJ1-1,TRBV27,NA,NA,CASSFLGLAEAFF,TGTGCCAGCAGTTTTTTGGGTCTGGCTGAAGCTTTCTTT
TRBJ1-1,TRBV5-1,TRBD1,NA,CASRKRTGENTEAFF,TGCGCCAGCCGGAAAAGGACAGGGGAAAACACTGAAGCTTTCTTT
TRBJ1-1,TRBV30,TRBD1,NA,CAWSGQGTAKAFF,TGTGCCTGGAGTGGGCAAGGGACAGCAAAAGCTTTCTTT
TRBJ2-7,TRBV6-5,NA,NA,CASSLGSIGSYEQYF,TGTGCCAGCAGCCTCGGGTCGATCGGCTCCTACGAGCAGTACTTC
TRBJ2-7,TRBV6-1,NA,NA,CASSEGQVYEQYF,TGTGCCAGCAGTGAAGGTCAGGTCTACGAGCAGTACTTC
TRBJ2-5,TRBV5-1,NA,NA,CASSLLGAGETQYF,TGCGCCAGCAGCTTGCTGGGGGCGGGGGAGACCCAGTACTTC
TRBJ2-2,TRBV5-1,NA,NA,CASSLDRNTGELFF,TGCGCCAGCAGCTTGGACAGGAACACCGGGGAGCTGTTTTTT
TRBJ1-1,TRBV30,NA,NA,CAWSADMNTEAFF,TGTGCCTGGAGTGCTGACATGAACACTGAAGCTTTCTTT
TRBJ2-6,TRBV11-2,NA,NA,CASSSRISRSGANVLTF,TGTGCCAGCAGCTCACGTATAAGTCGCTCTGGGGCCAACGTCCTGACTTTC
TRBJ1-1,TRBV9,NA,NA,CASSVPTGANTEAFF,TGTGCCAGCAGCGTACCAACCGGGGCGAACACTGAAGCTTTCTTT
TRBJ2-6,TRBV6-6,NA,NA,CASITAGANVLTF,TGTGCCAGCATTACAGCTGGGGCCAACGTCCTGACTTTC
TRBJ2-7,TRBV6-5,NA,NA,CASSLGPAASYEQYF,TGTGCCAGCAGCCTCGGGCCCGCAGCCTCCTACGAGCAGTACTTC
TRBJ2-1,TRBV4-1,NA,NA,CASSQDRVSPYGEQFF,TGCGCCAGCAGCCAAGATAGGGTAAGCCCCTATGGTGAGCAGTTCTTC
TRBJ2-1,TRBV11-2,NA,NA,CASSLDNEQFF,TGTGCCAGCAGCTTAGACAATGAGCAGTTCTTC
TRBJ1-2,TRBV28,NA,NA,CASSFQAYGYTF,TGTGCCAGCAGTTTTCAAGCTTATGGCTACACCTTC
TRBJ1-3,TRBV19,NA,NA,CASSSQGGNTIYF,TGTGCCAGTAGTTCGCAGGGCGGAAACACCATATATTTT
TRBJ1-1,TRBV10-3,NA,NA,CATRGHPDTEAFF,TGTGCCACCCGGGGCCACCCCGACACTGAAGCTTTCTTT
TRBJ2-7,TRBV10-3,NA,NA,CAISVSRDGEQYF,TGTGCCATCAGTGTTTCCCGGGACGGTGAGCAGTACTTC
TRBJ1-1,TRBV2,TRBD1,NA,CASSKQRGLDTEAFF,TGTGCCAGCAGCAAACAGAGGGGGCTGGACACTGAAGCTTTCTTT
TRBJ2-1,TRBV28,NA,NA,CASRTESSYNEQFF,TGTGCCAGCAGGACTGAGAGCTCCTACAATGAGCAGTTCTTC
TRBJ1-6,TRBV5-1,NA,NA,CASSARTANNSPLHF,TGCGCCAGCAGCGCTCGGACAGCTAATAATTCACCCCTCCACTTT
TRBJ1-6,TRBV7-9,NA,NA,CASSLDSLSPLHF,TGTGCCAGCAGCTTAGACAGCCTTTCACCCCTCCACTTT
TRBJ2-2,TRBV6-5,NA,NA,CASSFTREGGELFF,TGTGCCAGCAGTTTCACCAGGGAAGGCGGGGAGCTGTTTTTT
TRBJ2-7,TRBV10-3,NA,NA,CAISGLEPYEQYF,TGTGCCATCAGTGGACTGGAGCCTTACGAGCAGTACTTC
TRBJ1-2,TRBV5-4,NA,NA,CASSAGREANYGYTF,TGTGCCAGCAGCGCTGGAAGGGAAGCTAACTATGGCTACACCTTC
TRBJ1-1,TRBV7-9,TRBD1,NA,CASSLVKGGLSEAFF,TGTGCCAGCAGCTTAGTGAAAGGGGGCCTCTCTGAAGCTTTCTTT
TRBJ2-1,TRBV2,NA,NA,CASSRYRLTYNEQFF,TGTGCCAGCAGTAGGTATAGACTAACCTACAATGAGCAGTTCTTC
TRBJ1-4,TRBV21-1,NA,NA,CASSHTGDSNEKLFF,TGTGCCAGCAGCCACACCGGAGACAGTAATGAAAAACTGTTTTTT
TRBJ2-7,TRBV6-5,TRBD2,NA,CASSRGDWSEQYF,TGTGCCAGCAGCCGGGGGGACTGGAGCGAGCAGTACTTC
TRBJ2-1,TRBV19,NA,NA,CASRADSYNEQFF,TGTGCCAGTAGGGCGGACTCCTACAATGAGCAGTTCTTC
TRBJ1-5,TRBV10-2,TRBD1,NA,CASRGEGASNQPQHF,TGCGCCAGCAGGGGGGAGGGGGCAAGCAATCAGCCCCAGCATTTT
TRBJ2-3,TRBV11-2,TRBD2,NA,CASSSGLAGGSDTQYF,TGTGCCAGCAGCTCAGGACTAGCGGGAGGGTCAGATACGCAGTATTTT
TRBJ2-7,TRBV5-4,TRBD1,NA,CASSDPGTGGSYEQYF,TGTGCCAGCAGCGACCCCGGGACAGGGGGGTCCTACGAGCAGTACTTC
TRBJ1-4,TRBV4-1,NA,NA,CASSQNSPTNEKLFF,TGCGCCAGCAGCCAGAACAGTCCAACTAATGAAAAACTGTTTTTT
TRBJ2-7,TRBV5-1,TRBD2,NA,CASSLTGGLASIHEQYF,TGCGCCAGCAGCCTGACGGGGGGACTAGCGTCGATCCACGAGCAGTACTTC
TRBJ2-2,TRBV5-1,TRBD1,NA,CASSTDRGSTGELFF,TGCGCCAGCAGCACCGACAGGGGGAGCACCGGGGAGCTGTTTTTT
TRBJ2-7,TRBV4-1,NA,NA,CASSQSGIHYEQYF,TGCGCCAGCAGCCAGTCCGGGATCCACTACGAGCAGTACTTC
TRBJ2-1,TRBV6-5,TRBD1,NA,CASTGGSYNEQFF,TGTGCCAGCACAGGGGGCTCATACAATGAGCAGTTCTTC
TRBJ2-6,TRBV19,NA,NA,CASSIVSPSGANVLTF,TGTGCCAGTAGTATAGTGTCCCCCTCTGGGGCCAACGTCCTGACTTTC
TRBJ2-3,TRBV4-2,NA,NA,CASSPETREVDTQYF,TGTGCCAGCAGCCCCGAGACTAGAGAAGTCGATACGCAGTATTTT
TRBJ2-3,TRBV7-9,TRBD1,NA,CASSPTGISTDTQYF,TGTGCCAGCAGCCCGACAGGGATTAGCACAGATACGCAGTATTTT
TRBJ2-6,TRBV27,NA,NA,CASSLGSGANVLTF,TGTGCCAGCAGTCTCGGCTCTGGGGCCAACGTCCTGACTTTC
TRBJ2-7,TRBV10-3,TRBD1,NA,CAISEPDRRSYEQYF,TGTGCCATCAGTGAGCCGGACAGGCGGTCCTACGAGCAGTACTTC
TRBJ2-5,TRBV7-2,TRBD2,NA,CASSKGLVGETQYF,TGTGCCAGCAGCAAAGGACTAGTCGGGGAGACCCAGTACTTC
TRBJ2-1,TRBV11-2,TRBD2,NA,CASSRTRNINEQFF,TGTGCCAGCAGCCGGACTAGGAATATCAATGAGCAGTTCTTC
TRBJ2-7,TRBV6-6,NA,NA,CASSYRPGYEQYF,TGTGCCAGCAGTTACCGACCCGGTTACGAGCAGTACTTC
TRBJ2-7,TRBV5-5,TRBD1,once,CASSYPGQAYEQYF,TGTGCCAGCAGCTACCCGGGACAGGCCTACGAGCAGTACTTC